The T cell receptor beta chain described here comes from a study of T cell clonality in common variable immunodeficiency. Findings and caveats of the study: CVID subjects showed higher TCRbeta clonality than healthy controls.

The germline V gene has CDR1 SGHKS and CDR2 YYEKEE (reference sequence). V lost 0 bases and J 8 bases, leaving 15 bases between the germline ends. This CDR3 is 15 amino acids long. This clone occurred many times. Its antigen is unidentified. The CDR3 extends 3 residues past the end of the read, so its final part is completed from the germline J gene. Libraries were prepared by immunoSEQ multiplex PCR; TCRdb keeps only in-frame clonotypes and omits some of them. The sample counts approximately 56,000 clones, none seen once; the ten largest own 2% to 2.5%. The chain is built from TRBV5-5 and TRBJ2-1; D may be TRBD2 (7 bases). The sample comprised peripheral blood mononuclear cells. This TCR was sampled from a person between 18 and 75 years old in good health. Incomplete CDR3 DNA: TGTGCCAGCAGCTTGGGGGCGGGGGCCCCCCATGAG. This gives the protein CASSLGAGAPHE. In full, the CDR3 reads CASSLGAGAPHEQFF. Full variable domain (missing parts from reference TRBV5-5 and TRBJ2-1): DAGVTQSPTHLIKTRGQQVTLRCSPISGHKSVSWYQQVLGQGPQFIFQYYEKEERGRGNFPDRFSARQFPNYSSELNVNALLLGDSALYLCASSLGAGAPHEQFFGPGTRLTVL.